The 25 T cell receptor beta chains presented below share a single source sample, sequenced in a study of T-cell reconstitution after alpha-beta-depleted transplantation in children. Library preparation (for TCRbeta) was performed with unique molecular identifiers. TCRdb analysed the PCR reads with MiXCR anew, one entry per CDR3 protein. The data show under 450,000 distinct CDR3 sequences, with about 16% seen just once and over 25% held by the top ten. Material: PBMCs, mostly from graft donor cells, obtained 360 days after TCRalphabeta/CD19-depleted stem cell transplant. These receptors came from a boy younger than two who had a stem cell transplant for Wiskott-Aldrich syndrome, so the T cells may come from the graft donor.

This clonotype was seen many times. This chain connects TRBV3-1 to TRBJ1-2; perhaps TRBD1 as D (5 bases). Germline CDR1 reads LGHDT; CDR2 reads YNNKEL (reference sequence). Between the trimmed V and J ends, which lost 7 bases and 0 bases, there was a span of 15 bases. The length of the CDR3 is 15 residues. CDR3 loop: CASTASDRSNYGYTF. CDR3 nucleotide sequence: TGTGCCAGCACCGCCAGTGACAGATCTAACTATGGCTACACCTTC. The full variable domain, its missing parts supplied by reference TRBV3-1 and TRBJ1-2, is DTAVSQTPKYLVTQMGNDKSIKCEQNLGHDTMYWYKQDSKKFLKIMFSYNNKELIINETVPNRFSPKSPDKAHLNLHINSLELGDSAVYFCASTASDRSNYGYTFGSGTRLTVV.

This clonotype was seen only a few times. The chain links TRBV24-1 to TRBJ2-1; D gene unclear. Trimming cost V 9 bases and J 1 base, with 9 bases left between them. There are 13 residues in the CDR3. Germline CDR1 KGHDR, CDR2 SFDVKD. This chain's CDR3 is CATSRASYNEQFF. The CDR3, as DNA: TGTGCCACCTCCCGCGCTTCCTACAATGAGCAGTTCTTC.

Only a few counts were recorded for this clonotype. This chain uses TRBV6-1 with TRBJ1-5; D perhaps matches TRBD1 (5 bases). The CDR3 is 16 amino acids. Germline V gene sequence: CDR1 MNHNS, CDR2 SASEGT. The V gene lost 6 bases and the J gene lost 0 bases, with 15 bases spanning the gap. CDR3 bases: TGTGCCAGCAGGCCCATAGGGGCGTATAGCAATCAGCCCCAGCATTTT. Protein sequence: CASRPIGAYSNQPQHF.

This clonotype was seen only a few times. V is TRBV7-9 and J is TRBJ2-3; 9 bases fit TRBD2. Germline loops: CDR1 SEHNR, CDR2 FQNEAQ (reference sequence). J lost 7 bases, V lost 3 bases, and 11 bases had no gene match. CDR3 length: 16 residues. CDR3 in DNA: TGTGCCAGCAGCTTGGGGACTAGCCCCAAAATATATACGCAGTATTTT. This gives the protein CASSLGTSPKIYTQYF.

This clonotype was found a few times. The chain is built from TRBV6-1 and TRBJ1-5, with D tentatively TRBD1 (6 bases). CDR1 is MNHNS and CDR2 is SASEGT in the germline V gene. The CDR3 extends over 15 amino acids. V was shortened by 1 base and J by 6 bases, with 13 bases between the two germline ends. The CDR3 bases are TGTGCCAGCAGTGAAGTTCCGAGGGGGTTTCAGCCCCAGCATTTT. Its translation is CASSEVPRGFQPQHF.

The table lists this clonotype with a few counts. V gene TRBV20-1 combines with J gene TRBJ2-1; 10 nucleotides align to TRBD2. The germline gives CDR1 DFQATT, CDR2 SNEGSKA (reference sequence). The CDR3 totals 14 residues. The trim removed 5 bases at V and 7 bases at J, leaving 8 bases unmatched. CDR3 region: CSAVLAGAKNEQFF. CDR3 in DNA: TGCAGTGCTGTCCTAGCGGGAGCCAAAAATGAGCAGTTCTTC.

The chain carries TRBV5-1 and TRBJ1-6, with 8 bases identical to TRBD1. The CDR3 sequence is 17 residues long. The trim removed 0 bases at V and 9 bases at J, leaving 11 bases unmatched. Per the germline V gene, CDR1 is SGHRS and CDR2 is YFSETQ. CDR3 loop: CASSLEQGAAQASPLHF. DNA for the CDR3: TGCGCCAGCAGCTTGGAGCAGGGGGCTGCTCAAGCTTCACCCCTCCACTTT.

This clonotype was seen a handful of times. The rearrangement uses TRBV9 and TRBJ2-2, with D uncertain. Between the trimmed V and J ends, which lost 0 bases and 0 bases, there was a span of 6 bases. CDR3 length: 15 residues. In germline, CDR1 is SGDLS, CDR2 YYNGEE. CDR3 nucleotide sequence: TGTGCCAGCAGCGTAGATCCCGCGAACACCGGGGAGCTGTTTTTT. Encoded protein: CASSVDPANTGELFF.

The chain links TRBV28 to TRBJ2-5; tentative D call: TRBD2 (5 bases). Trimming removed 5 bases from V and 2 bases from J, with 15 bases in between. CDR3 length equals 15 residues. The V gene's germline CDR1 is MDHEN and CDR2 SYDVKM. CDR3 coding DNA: TGTGCCAGCAGTCCCACGCGGACTTTTCAAGAGACCCAGTACTTC. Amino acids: CASSPTRTFQETQYF.

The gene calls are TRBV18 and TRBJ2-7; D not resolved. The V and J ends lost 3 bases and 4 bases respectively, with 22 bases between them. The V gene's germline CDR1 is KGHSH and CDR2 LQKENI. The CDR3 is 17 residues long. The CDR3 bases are TGTGCCAGCTCACCTTCGTCACCTTCGCTCAGACTTTACGAGCAGTACTTC. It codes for CASSPSSPSLRLYEQYF.

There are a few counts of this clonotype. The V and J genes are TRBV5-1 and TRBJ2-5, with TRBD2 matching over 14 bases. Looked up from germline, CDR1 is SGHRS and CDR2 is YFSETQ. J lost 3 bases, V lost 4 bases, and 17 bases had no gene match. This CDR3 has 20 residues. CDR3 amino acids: CASSKDRPGLAGVREETQYF. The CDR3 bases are TGCGCCAGCAGCAAGGACAGGCCGGGACTAGCGGGAGTTAGGGAAGAGACCCAGTACTTC. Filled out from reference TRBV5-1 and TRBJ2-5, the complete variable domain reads KAGVTQTPRYLIKTRGQQVTLSCSPISGHRSVSWYQQTPGQGLQFLFEYFSETQRNKGNFPGRFSGRQFSNSRSEMNVSTLELGDSALYLCASSKDRPGLAGVREETQYFGPGTRLLVL.

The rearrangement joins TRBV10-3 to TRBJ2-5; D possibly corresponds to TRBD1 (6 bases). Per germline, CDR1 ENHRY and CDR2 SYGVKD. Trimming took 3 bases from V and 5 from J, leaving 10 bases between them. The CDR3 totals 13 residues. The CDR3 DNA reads TGTGCCATCAGTGATTGGGGGCCTGAGACCCAGTACTTC. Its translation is CAISDWGPETQYF.

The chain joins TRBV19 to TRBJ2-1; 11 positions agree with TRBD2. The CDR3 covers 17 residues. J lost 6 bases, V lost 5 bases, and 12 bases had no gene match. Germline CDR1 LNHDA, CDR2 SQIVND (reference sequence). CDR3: CASSPYLPGLAANEQFF. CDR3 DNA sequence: TGTGCCAGTAGTCCGTACCTTCCGGGACTAGCGGCCAATGAGCAGTTCTTC. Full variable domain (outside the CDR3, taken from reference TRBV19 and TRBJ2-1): DGGITQSPKYLFRKEGQNVTLSCEQNLNHDAMYWYRQDPGQGLRLIYYSQIVNDFQKGDIAEGYSVSREKKESFPLTVTSAQKNPTAFYLCASSPYLPGLAANEQFFGPGTRLTVL.

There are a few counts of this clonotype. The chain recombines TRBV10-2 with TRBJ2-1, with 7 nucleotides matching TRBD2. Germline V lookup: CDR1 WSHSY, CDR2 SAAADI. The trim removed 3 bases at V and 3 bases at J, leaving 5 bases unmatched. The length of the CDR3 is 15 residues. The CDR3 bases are TGCGCCAGCAGTGACCTTGGGGACTACTACAATGAGCAGTTCTTC. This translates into CASSDLGDYYNEQFF.

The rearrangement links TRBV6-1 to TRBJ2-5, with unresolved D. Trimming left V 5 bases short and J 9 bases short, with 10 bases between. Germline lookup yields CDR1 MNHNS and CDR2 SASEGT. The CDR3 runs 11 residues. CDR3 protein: CASSSNRAQYF. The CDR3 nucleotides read TGTGCCAGCAGTTCCAATCGGGCCCAGTACTTC.

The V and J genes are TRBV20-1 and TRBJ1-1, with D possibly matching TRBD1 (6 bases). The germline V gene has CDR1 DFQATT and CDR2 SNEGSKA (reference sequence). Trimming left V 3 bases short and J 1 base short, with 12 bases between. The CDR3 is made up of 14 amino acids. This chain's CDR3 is CSASSGAKNTEAFF. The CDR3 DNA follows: TGCAGTGCTAGCTCGGGGGCTAAGAACACTGAAGCTTTCTTT.

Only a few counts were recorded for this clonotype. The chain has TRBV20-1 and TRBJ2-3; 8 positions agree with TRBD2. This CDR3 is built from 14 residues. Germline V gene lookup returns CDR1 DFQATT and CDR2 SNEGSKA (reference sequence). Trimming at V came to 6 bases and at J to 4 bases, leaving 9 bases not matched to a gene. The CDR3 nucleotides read TGCAGTGCCCGGACTAGCCTAAGGGCAGATACGCAGTATTTT. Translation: CSARTSLRADTQYF.

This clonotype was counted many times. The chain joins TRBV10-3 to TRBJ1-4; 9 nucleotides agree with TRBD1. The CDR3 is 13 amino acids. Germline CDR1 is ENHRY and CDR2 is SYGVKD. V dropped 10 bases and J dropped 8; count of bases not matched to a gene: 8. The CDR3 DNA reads TGTGCCACGTCGGGACAGGGTCGAGAAAAACTGTTTTTT. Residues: CATSGQGREKLFF.

The CDR3 DNA reads as TGCGCCAGCAGCCAAGTTCGGGGTGCCACTCTCAATGAAAAACTGTTTTTT. This translates into CASSQVRGATLNEKLFF. The rearrangement uses TRBV4-1 and TRBJ1-4; D call uncertain. V was shortened by 1 base and J by 5 bases, with 17 bases between the two germline ends. Germline V gene sequence: CDR1 MGHRA, CDR2 YSYEKL. This CDR3 is built from 17 residues.

The CDR3 bases are TGTGCCAGCAGCTGCCTTTCGGGACCAGCGGGAGTAGACGAGCAGTACTTC. Its translation is CASSCLSGPAGVDEQYF. The chain joins TRBV12-3 or TRBV12-4 to TRBJ2-7; 8 bases are a match to TRBD2. J gave up 5 bases and V 6 bases, and 18 bases lay outside the gene matches. This CDR3 region has 17 residues.

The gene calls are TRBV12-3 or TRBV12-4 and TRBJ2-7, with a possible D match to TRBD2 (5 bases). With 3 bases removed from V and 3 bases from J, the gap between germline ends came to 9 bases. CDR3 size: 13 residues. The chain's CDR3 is CASSFGVVYEQYF. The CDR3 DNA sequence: TGTGCCAGCAGTTTCGGGGTGGTCTACGAGCAGTACTTC.

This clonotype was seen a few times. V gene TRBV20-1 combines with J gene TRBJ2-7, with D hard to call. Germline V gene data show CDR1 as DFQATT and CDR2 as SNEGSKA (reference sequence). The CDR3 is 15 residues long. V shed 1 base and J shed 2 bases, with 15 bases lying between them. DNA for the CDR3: TGCAGTGCTAGAGGTCGGGTCGCCTTCCCCTACGAGCAGTACTTC. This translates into CSARGRVAFPYEQYF.

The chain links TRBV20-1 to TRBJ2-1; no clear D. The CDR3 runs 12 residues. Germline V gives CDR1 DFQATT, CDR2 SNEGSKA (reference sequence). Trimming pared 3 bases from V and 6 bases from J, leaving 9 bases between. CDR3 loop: CSARVGSNEQFF. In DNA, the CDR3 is TGCAGTGCTAGGGTGGGGTCCAATGAGCAGTTCTTC.

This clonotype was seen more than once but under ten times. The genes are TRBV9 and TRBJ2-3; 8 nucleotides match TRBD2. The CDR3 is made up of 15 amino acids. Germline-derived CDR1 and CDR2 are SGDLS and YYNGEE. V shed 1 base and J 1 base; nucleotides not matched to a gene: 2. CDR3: CASSVTAGGTDTQYF. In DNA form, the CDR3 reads TGTGCCAGCAGCGTAACAGCGGGGGGCACAGATACGCAGTATTTT.

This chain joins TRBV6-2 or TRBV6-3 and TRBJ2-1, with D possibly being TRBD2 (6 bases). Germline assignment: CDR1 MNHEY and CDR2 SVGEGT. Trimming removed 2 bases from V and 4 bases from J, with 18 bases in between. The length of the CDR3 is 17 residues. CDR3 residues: CASSYGLWRGRYNEQFF. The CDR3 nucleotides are TGTGCCAGCAGTTACGGCCTCTGGAGGGGCCGGTACAATGAGCAGTTCTTC.